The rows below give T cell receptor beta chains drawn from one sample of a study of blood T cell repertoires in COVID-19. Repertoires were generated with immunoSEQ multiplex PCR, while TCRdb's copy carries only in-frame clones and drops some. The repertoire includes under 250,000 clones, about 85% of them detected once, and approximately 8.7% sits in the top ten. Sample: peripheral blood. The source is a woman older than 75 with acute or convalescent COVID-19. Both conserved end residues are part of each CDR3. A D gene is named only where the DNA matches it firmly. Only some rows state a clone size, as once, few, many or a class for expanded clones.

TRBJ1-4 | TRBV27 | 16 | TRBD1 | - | TGTGCCAGCAGTTACGGGACAGGGAGGCGAAATGAAAAACTGTTTTTT | CASSYGTGRRNEKLFF
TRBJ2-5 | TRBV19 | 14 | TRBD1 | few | TGTGCCAGTAGTAACCCGACAGGGGGTGAGACCCAGTACTTC | CASSNPTGGETQYF
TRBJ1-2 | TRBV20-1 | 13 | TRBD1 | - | TGCAGTGCTAGTGAACAGGGGGGCACGGGCTACACCTTC | CSASEQGGTGYTF
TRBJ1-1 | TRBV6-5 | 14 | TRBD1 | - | TGTGCCAGCAGCTGGGACAGGGGGCTTACTGAAGCTTTCTTT | CASSWDRGLTEAFF
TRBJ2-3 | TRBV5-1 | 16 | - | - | TGCGCCAGCAGCTTGAGGGACATGGAAGGCACAGATACGCAGTATTTT | CASSLRDMEGTDTQYF
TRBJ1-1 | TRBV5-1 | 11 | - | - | TGCGCCAGCACAGGGAACACTGAAGCTTTCTTT | CASTGNTEAFF
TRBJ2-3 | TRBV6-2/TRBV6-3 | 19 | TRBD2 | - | TGTGCCAGCAGTTACCGCTCTAAGAAACTAGCGGGATACACAGATACGCAGTATTTT | CASSYRSKKLAGYTDTQYF
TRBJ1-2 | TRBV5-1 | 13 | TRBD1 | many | TGCGCCAGCAGCCCAGGACAGGGTAATGGCTACACCTTC | CASSPGQGNGYTF
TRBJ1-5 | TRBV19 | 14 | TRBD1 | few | TGTGCCACTGCGGGACAGGCAACCAATCAGCCCCAGCATTTT | CATAGQATNQPQHF
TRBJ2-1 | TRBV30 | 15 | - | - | TGTGCCTGGAGTTCTCGAGGGGGGGGCGGTGGTGAGCAGTTCTTC | CAWSSRGGGGGEQFF
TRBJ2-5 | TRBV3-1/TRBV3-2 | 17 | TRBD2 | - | TGTGCCAGCAGCCAAGCGGGGGGGCCCCAATTCCAAGAGACCCAGTACTTC | CASSQAGGPQFQETQYF
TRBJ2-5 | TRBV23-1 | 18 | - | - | TGCGCCAGCAGTCACAGCCCCCGGGACTTTTTTAGCCAAGAGACCCAGTACTTC | CASSHSPRDFFSQETQYF
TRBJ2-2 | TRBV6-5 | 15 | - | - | TGTGCCAGCAGTTACGATAATTACAGGGCAGGGGAGCTGTTTTTT | CASSYDNYRAGELFF
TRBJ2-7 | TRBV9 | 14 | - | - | TGTGCCAGCAGCCCCTCACTGGGCACCTACGAGCAGTACTTC | CASSPSLGTYEQYF
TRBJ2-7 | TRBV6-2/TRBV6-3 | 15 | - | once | TGTGCCAGCAGTTACGATAGCGCCCTATCCTACGAGCAGTACTTC | CASSYDSALSYEQYF
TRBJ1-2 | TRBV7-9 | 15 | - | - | TGTGCCAGCAGCTTAGAGGGGCAGGGCAGAGGTGGCTACACCTTC | CASSLEGQGRGGYTF
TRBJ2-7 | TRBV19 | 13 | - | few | TGTGCCAGTAGTATGGCTAGCTCCTACGAGCAGTACTTC | CASSMASSYEQYF
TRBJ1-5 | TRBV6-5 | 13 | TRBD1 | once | TGTGCCAGCAGCCGACAGGGGAATCAGCCCCAGCATTTT | CASSRQGNQPQHF
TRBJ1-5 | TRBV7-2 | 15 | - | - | TGTGCCAGCAGCTTATGGGAGGGGGTCAATCAGCCCCAGCATTTT | CASSLWEGVNQPQHF
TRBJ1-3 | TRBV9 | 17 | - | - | TGTGCCAGCAGCGTACAAGGACAGATGCCCTCTGGAAACACCATATATTTT | CASSVQGQMPSGNTIYF
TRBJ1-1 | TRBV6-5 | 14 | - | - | TGTGCCAGCAGAATTACGGCAGGGAACACTGAAGCTTTCTTT | CASRITAGNTEAFF
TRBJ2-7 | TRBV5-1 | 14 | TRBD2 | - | TGCGCCAGCAGCTTGGTTACGGGAGGGCACGAGCAGTACTTC | CASSLVTGGHEQYF
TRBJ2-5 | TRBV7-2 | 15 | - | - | TGTGCCAGCAGCTTAGCCCGGCAGGGACAAGAGACCCAGTACTTC | CASSLARQGQETQYF
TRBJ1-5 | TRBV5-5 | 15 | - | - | TGTGCCAGCAGCTTGTCAGGGAATAGCAATCAGCCCCAGCATTTT | CASSLSGNSNQPQHF
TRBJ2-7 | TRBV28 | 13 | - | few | TGTGCCAGCGGGGGGGCGGGAGTCCGCGAGCAGTACTTC | CASGGAGVREQYF
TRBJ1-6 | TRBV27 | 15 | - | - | TGTGCCAGCAGGCTAGAAGGCTCCTATAATTCACCCCTCCACTTT | CASRLEGSYNSPLHF
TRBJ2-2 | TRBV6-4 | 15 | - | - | TGTGCCAGCAGCGAGGGCGGGGCCTACACCGGGGAGCTGTTTTTT | CASSEGGAYTGELFF
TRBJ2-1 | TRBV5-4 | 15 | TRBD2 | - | TGTGCCAGCAGCTACGATAGCGGGTCCTACAATGAGCAGTTCTTC | CASSYDSGSYNEQFF
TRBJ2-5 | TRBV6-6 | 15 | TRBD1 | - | TGTGCCAGCAGTTGGGGACAGGGAGACCAAGAGACCCAGTACTTC | CASSWGQGDQETQYF
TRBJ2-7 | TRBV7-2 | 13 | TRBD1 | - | TGTGCCAGCAGGTCCACAGGGGTTCGGGAGCAGTACTTC | CASRSTGVREQYF
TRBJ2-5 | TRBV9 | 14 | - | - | TGTGCCAGCAGCGTATCTAGTTCGCAAGAGACCCAGTACTTC | CASSVSSSQETQYF
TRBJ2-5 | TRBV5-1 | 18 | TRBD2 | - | TGCGCCAGCAGCTTGATAGGTCGAGCTAGCGGGACTCAAGAGACCCAGTACTTC | CASSLIGRASGTQETQYF
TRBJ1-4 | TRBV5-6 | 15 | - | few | TGTGCCAGCAGCCCAGTCGCAGGGTCGAATGAAAAACTGTTTTTT | CASSPVAGSNEKLFF
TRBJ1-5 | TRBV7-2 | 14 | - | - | TGTGCCAGCAGCACACCCGGGGGCAATCAGCCCCAGCATTTT | CASSTPGGNQPQHF
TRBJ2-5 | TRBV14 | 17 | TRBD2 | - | TGTGCCAGCAGCCAGGCCCTGAGGAGCGGGGGATGGGAGACCCAGTACTTC | CASSQALRSGGWETQYF
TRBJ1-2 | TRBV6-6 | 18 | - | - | TGTGCCAGCAGTCGAGCCCTCTACACAGGGAGAGCTAACTATGGCTACACCTTC | CASSRALYTGRANYGYTF
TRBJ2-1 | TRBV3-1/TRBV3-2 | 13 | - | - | TGTGCCAGCAGCCAAGATAGCAGGGCTGAGCAGTTCTTC | CASSQDSRAEQFF
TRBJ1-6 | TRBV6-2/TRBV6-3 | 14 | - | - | TGTGCCAGCAGCCCACCTACAGGGTCTGGGGCCCTCCACTTT | CASSPPTGSGALHF
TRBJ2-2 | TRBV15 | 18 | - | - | TGTGCCACCAGGAAAGGGGGAGAACCCTACCTCAACACCGGGGAGCTGTTTTTT | CATRKGGEPYLNTGELFF
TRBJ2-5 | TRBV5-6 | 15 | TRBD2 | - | TGTGCCAGCAGCTCTTTTAGCGGGGCGCAAGAGACCCAGTACTTC | CASSSFSGAQETQYF
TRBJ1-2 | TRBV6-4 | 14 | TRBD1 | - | TGTGCCAGCAGTGCCACGGTTACAGGGGATGGCTACACCTTC | CASSATVTGDGYTF
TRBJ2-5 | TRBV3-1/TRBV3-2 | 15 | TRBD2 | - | TGTGCCAACAGCCTAGAGCGGGGGGGGGCGGAGACCCAGTACTTC | CANSLERGGAETQYF
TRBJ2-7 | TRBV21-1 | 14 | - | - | TGTGCCAGCAGCGGCCGGACGGGGTCCTACGAGCAGTACTTC | CASSGRTGSYEQYF
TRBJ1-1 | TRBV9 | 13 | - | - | TGTGCCAGCAGCGAACCTGTCGGCTTGCGGGCTTTCTTT | CASSEPVGLRAFF
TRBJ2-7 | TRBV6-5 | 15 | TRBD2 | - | TGTGCCAGCAGGCAAGGACTAGCGGGAATCTACGAGCAGTACTTC | CASRQGLAGIYEQYF
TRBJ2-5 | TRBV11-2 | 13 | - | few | TGTGCCAGCAGCTTAGGAGGTCGGGAGACCCAGTACTTC | CASSLGGRETQYF
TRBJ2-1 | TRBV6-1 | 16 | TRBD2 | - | TGTGCCAGCAGTGCCAGTTTGGGACTAGCATACAATGAGCAGTTCTTC | CASSASLGLAYNEQFF
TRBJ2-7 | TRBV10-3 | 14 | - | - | TGTGCCATCAGTGAGTCTGGGGGGTCCTACGAGCAGTACTTC | CAISESGGSYEQYF
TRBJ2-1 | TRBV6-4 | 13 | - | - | TGTGCCAGCAGTGGGGGGCCCTCCAATGAGCAGTTCTTC | CASSGGPSNEQFF
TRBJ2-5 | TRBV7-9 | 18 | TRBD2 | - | TGTGCCAGCAGCTTAGCTCTCCGGACTAGCGTGGGTCAAGAGACCCAGTACTTC | CASSLALRTSVGQETQYF